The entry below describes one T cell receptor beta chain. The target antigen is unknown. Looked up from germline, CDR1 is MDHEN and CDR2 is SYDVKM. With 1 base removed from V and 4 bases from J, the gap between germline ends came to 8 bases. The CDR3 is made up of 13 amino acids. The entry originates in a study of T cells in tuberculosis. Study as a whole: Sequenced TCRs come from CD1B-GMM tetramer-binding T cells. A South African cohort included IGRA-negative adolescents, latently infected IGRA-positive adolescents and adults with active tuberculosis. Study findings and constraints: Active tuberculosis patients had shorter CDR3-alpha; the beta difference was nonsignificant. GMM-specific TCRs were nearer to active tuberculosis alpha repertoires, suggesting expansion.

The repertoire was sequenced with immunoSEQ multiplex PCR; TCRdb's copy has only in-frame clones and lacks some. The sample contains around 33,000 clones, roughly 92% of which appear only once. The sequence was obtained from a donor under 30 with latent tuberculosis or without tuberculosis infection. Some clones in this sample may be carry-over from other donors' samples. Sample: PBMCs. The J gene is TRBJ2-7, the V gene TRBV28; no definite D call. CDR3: CASSLLGRYEQYF. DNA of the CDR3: TGTGCCAGCAGTTTATTGGGCAGATACGAGCAGTACTTC. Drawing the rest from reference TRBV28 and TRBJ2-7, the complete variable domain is DVKVTQSSRYLVKRTGEKVFLECVQDMDHENMFWYRQDPGLGLRLIYFSYDVKMKEKGDIPEGYSVSREKKERFSLILESASTNQTSMYLCASSLLGRYEQYFGPGTRLTVT.